These 10 T cell receptor beta chains share one sample of origin, sequenced in a study of T cells in localized non-small cell lung cancer. The table came from immunoSEQ multiplex PCR; TCRdb's copy has only in-frame clones and leaves some out. This table has fewer than 12,000 clones, around 47% appearing once. Sequenced material: lymph node tissue, taken before any cancer treatment. These receptors came from a woman between 40 and 69 years old with stage II squamous cell lung carcinoma.

The J gene is TRBJ1-4, the V gene TRBV18; D remains ambiguous. The CDR3 spans 15 residues. Trimming took off 3 bases at V and 0 bases at J, with 8 bases between the two ends. Per germline, CDR1 KGHSH and CDR2 LQKENI. For the CDR3, the DNA is TGTGCCAGCTCACCCCGACTCGCAACTAATGAAAAACTGTTTTTT. It translates to CASSPRLATNEKLFF.

The CDR3 coding sequence is TGTGCCAGCTCACCACGGGTGACGGCCAAAAACATTCAGTACTTC. Translation gives CASSPRVTAKNIQYF. The rearrangement links TRBV18 to TRBJ2-4; D ambiguous. The CDR3 covers 15 residues. Trimming removed 1 base at V and 1 base at J, with 8 bases between. From germline, CDR1 is KGHSH and CDR2 LQKENI.

This chain uses TRBV6-8 with TRBJ1-2, with a possible D match to TRBD1 (5 bases). The CDR3 totals 13 residues. Trimming removed 5 bases from V and 8 bases from J, with 15 bases in between. Per germline, CDR1 MNHGY and CDR2 SAAAGT. This chain's CDR3 is CASSMGMGGGYTF. CDR3 coding DNA: TGTGCCAGCAGTATGGGGATGGGGGGAGGCTACACCTTC.

J is TRBJ2-3 and V is TRBV6-8, with D tentatively TRBD2 (6 bases). The CDR3 length is 14 residues. CDR1 is MNHGY and CDR2 is SAAAGT in the germline V gene. With 5 bases removed from V and 0 bases from J, the gap between germline ends came to 9 bases. The CDR3 nucleotides are TGTGCCAGCAGTAAGGGACTCAGCACAGATACGCAGTATTTT. Residues: CASSKGLSTDTQYF.

This clone has just a few counts. V and J are TRBV27 and TRBJ1-4, with 7 bases aligning to TRBD1. The V gene end was trimmed by 3 bases and the J gene end by 0 bases; junction bases not matched to a gene: 1. The length of the CDR3 is 15 residues. Germline values: CDR1 MNHEY, CDR2 SMNVEV (reference sequence). The CDR3 nucleotides read TGTGCCAGCAGTTTCACAGGGGCAACTAATGAAAAACTGTTTTTT. Protein sequence: CASSFTGATNEKLFF. Using reference TRBV27 and TRBJ1-4 for the parts outside the CDR3, the full variable domain is EAQVTQNPRYLITVTGKKLTVTCSQNMNHEYMSWYRQDPGLGLRQIYYSMNVEVTDKGDVPEGYKVSRKEKRNFPLILESPSPNQTSLYFCASSFTGATNEKLFFGSGTQLSVL.

This clone was observed a handful of times. The chain uses TRBV11-3 and TRBJ1-5; D might be TRBD1 (6 bases). The CDR3 is 14 amino acids. Trimming took 5 bases from V and 5 from J, leaving 13 bases between them. Germline CDR1 is SGHNT and CDR2 is YENEEA. The CDR3 spells CASSPRGEDQPQHF. The CDR3 DNA follows: TGTGCCAGCAGCCCCAGGGGAGAAGATCAGCCCCAGCATTTT.

This clone was found a few times. The V call is TRBV11-3, the J call TRBJ2-1; 7 bases align to TRBD2. The CDR3 extends over 15 amino acids. Germline CDR1 is SGHNT and CDR2 is YENEEA. Trimming at V came to 4 bases and at J to 5 bases, leaving 8 bases not matched to a gene. The CDR3 loop reads CASSYAGERNNEQFF. The CDR3 region has the DNA TGTGCCAGCAGCTACGCGGGGGAGCGGAACAATGAGCAGTTCTTC.

The rearrangement joins TRBV30 to TRBJ1-1; TRBD1 agrees at 8 bases. This CDR3 spans 15 amino acids. V lost 3 bases, J lost 5 bases, and 11 bases stayed unmatched. Germline assignment: CDR1 GTSNPN and CDR2 SVGIG (reference sequence). CDR3 in amino acids: CAWRDSRGLWTEAFF. CDR3 DNA sequence: TGTGCCTGGAGAGACTCCAGGGGGCTCTGGACTGAAGCTTTCTTT. Full variable domain (outside the CDR3, taken from reference TRBV30 and TRBJ1-1): SQTIHQWPATLVQPVGSPLSLECTVEGTSNPNLYWYRQAAGRGLQLLFYSVGIGQISSEVPQNLSASRPQDRQFILSSKKLLLSDSGFYLCAWRDSRGLWTEAFFGQGTRLTVV.

J is TRBJ2-2 and V is TRBV6-7; the D is unclear. TRBV6-7 falls under the ORF class, with uncertain function. Trimming stripped 6 bases from V and 6 bases from J, with 5 bases between. There are 11 residues in the CDR3. CDR3 loop: CASSGSGELFF. The CDR3 nucleotides read TGTGCCAGCAGCGGATCCGGGGAGCTGTTTTTT.

V is TRBV10-2 and J is TRBJ1-3, with no clear D. The CDR3 covers 13 residues. Germline CDR1 WSHSY, CDR2 SAAADI. Trimming shortened V by 3 bases and J by 0 bases, and 3 bases separated the two germline ends. Here the CDR3 reads CASSETSGNTIYF. CDR3 in DNA: TGCGCCAGCAGTGAAACCTCTGGAAACACCATATATTTT.